A single sample is the source of the 29 T cell receptor beta chains below, sequenced in a study of blood T cells in healthy people across ages. Next came a second PCR, run for about 7 to 11 cycles, which used a sample-barcoded 5' primer along with a J-beta primer mix. TCRdb reanalysed the 5' RACE reads using MiXCR and keeps one entry per CDR3 protein. The table shows about 1,000,000 distinct CDR3 sequences, with 40% to 45% occurring only once. What was sequenced was blood. These TCRs come from a woman in her sixties or seventies in good health.

The chain employs TRBV7-2 and TRBJ1-1; TRBD1 agrees at 7 bases. The CDR3 is 16 residues long. The V gene end was trimmed by 3 bases and the J gene end by 2 bases; junction bases not matched to a gene: 9. From germline, CDR1 is SGHTA and CDR2 FQGNSA. CDR3 in amino acids: CASSLAGTAFNTEAFF. The CDR3 DNA follows: TGTGCCAGCAGCTTGGCCGGGACAGCGTTTAACACTGAAGCTTTCTTT.

Regarding this clonotype: The junction differs from germline at one of its ends, possibly a read error. The gene calls are TRBV4-1 and TRBJ2-4, with D perhaps TRBD1 (5 bases). Germline assignment: CDR1 MGHRA and CDR2 YSYEKL. This CDR3 region has 14 residues. The CDR3 reads CASSQPDSKNIPYF. DNA of the CDR3: TGCGCCAGCAGCCAACCAGACAGCAAAAACATTCCGTACTTC.

This clonotype was counted a few times. This rearrangement joins TRBV3-1 to TRBJ2-7; 7 bases fit TRBD1. The CDR3 is 18 residues long. Trimming took 1 base from V and 2 from J; bases not matched to a gene: 14. Germline V gene sequence: CDR1 LGHDT, CDR2 YNNKEL (reference sequence). CDR3 sequence reads: CASSQGTTGAARTYEQYF. Written as DNA, the CDR3 is TGTGCCAGCAGCCAAGGGACAACAGGGGCCGCGAGAACCTACGAGCAGTACTTC.

This clonotype has more than one count but fewer than ten. This chain's CDR3 is CASSYGGMGYEQYF. Here the CDR3 DNA reads TGTGCCAGCAGTTACGGGGGAATGGGCTACGAGCAGTACTTC. The chain is built from TRBV6-5 and TRBJ2-7, with D perhaps given as TRBD1 or TRBD2 (5 bases each). The CDR3 sequence is 14 residues long. The V and J ends lost 2 bases and 3 bases respectively, with 11 bases between them. Germline V lookup: CDR1 MNHEY, CDR2 SVGAGI.

The chain is built from TRBV6-5 and TRBJ2-7; 7 bases fit TRBD2. The CDR3 sequence is 14 residues long. Germline values: CDR1 MNHEY, CDR2 SVGAGI. Trimming cost V 6 bases and J 3 bases; bases outside gene matches: 8. As DNA, the CDR3 is TGTGCCAGCAGGAGACTAGCAGAAGACTACGAGCAGTACTTC. Protein product: CASRRLAEDYEQYF.

This clonotype is a singleton in its sample. V gene TRBV30 combines with J gene TRBJ2-4; a possible D gene is TRBD1 (5 bases). The tail of the sequence fits TRBJ2-7 better, so the J call may be wrong. Germline lookup yields CDR1 GTSNPN and CDR2 SVGIG (reference sequence). The CDR3 sequence is 14 residues long. This CDR3 is CAWSGGRAWAEQYF. CDR3 nucleotide sequence: TGTGCCTGGAGTGGGGGCAGGGCTTGGGCCGAGCAGTACTTC.

The chain combines TRBV9 with TRBJ2-5, with D possibly matching TRBD2 (6 bases). Gene TRBJ2-7 matches the end of the DNA better, so the J call may be wrong. There are 16 residues in the CDR3. CDR1 SGDLS and CDR2 YYNGEE come from the germline V gene. CDR3 DNA sequence: TGTGCCAGCAGCCCGACGGGGGTCGGGAGAATCCACGAGCAGTACTTC. Translated: CASSPTGVGRIHEQYF.

Ten or more counts support this clonotype. The chain combines TRBV3-1 with TRBJ2-5; D is unclear. Trimming took 1 base from V and 11 from J, leaving 5 bases between them. Germline V gene data show CDR1 as LGHDT and CDR2 as YNNKEL (reference sequence). CDR3 length equals 10 residues. The CDR3 loop reads CASSQGEQYF. The CDR3 coding sequence is TGTGCCAGCAGCCAAGGTGAGCAGTACTTC.

The chain joins TRBV30 to TRBJ2-5; no clear D gene. V was pared by 2 bases and J by 2 bases, with 9 bases between. From germline, CDR1 is GTSNPN and CDR2 SVGIG (reference sequence). The CDR3 totals 13 residues. The CDR3 coding sequence is TGTGCCTGGAGTTTACTACGGCAAGAGACCCAGTACTTC. Its translation is CAWSLLRQETQYF.

This clonotype turned up a few times. V usage is TRBV4-2 and J usage is TRBJ2-1; D might be TRBD1 (5 bases). With 0 bases removed from V and 4 bases from J, the gap between germline ends came to 10 bases. Per the germline V gene, CDR1 is LGHNA and CDR2 is YNFKEQ. This CDR3 region has 15 residues. The CDR3 spells CASSQEGTGYNEQFF. As DNA, the CDR3 is TGTGCCAGCAGCCAAGAAGGCACAGGTTACAATGAGCAGTTCTTC.

The chain's CDR3 is CASSLASANQPQHF. CDR3 DNA sequence: TGTGCCAGCAGTTTAGCGTCTGCCAATCAGCCCCAGCATTTT. V usage is TRBV12-3 or TRBV12-4 and J usage is TRBJ1-5; D gene ambiguous. This CDR3 is built from 14 residues. V dropped 0 bases and J dropped 3 bases, with 6 bases sitting between them.

The chain recombines TRBV28 with TRBJ2-7, with D hard to call. CDR1 is MDHEN and CDR2 is SYDVKM in the germline V gene. There are 15 residues in the CDR3. V dropped 2 bases and J dropped 3 bases, with 14 bases sitting between them. The CDR3 nucleotides are TGTGCCAGCAGTTTAGCTGGCGAATTCTTCTACGAGCAGTACTTC. Translating it yields CASSLAGEFFYEQYF.

In its sample, this clonotype was seen a few times. V is TRBV7-8 and J is TRBJ2-7, with TRBD2 identical over 9 bases. Germline loops: CDR1 SGHVS, CDR2 FQNEAQ. The V gene end was trimmed by 3 bases and the J gene end by 0 bases; junction bases not matched to a gene: 12. The CDR3 length is 18 residues. The CDR3 sequence is CASSFPSSGSSLSYEQYF. The CDR3 region has the DNA TGTGCCAGCAGCTTCCCGAGTAGCGGGAGTTCCCTCTCCTACGAGCAGTACTTC.

This clonotype turned up a few times. The V call is TRBV5-1, the J call TRBJ2-3, with TRBD2 matching 8 bases. Germline assignment: CDR1 SGHRS and CDR2 YFSETQ. The CDR3 loop spans 15 amino acids. V was clipped by 0 bases and J by 5 bases; unmatched bases: 5. The CDR3 DNA is TGCGCCAGCAGCTTGGTTTGGCGGGAGGAAGATACGCAGTATTTT. Its translation: CASSLVWREEDTQYF.

This clonotype was seen only a few times. The chain links TRBV29-1 to TRBJ2-7; D is ambiguous. With 3 bases removed from V and 0 bases from J, the gap between germline ends came to 18 bases. This CDR3 comprises 16 residues. CDR1 and CDR2 (germline): SQVTM, ANQGSEA. CDR3 residues: CSVERFQEQSSYEQYF. The CDR3 DNA sequence: TGCAGCGTTGAGAGGTTCCAAGAACAGAGCTCCTACGAGCAGTACTTC.

V gene TRBV7-7 combines with J gene TRBJ2-5; D unresolved. CDR3 length equals 15 residues. V was trimmed by 5 bases and J by 5 bases, leaving 18 bases between them. Germline-derived CDR1 and CDR2 are SSHAT and FNYEAQ (reference sequence). The CDR3 loop reads CASSPSDGSRETQYF. DNA for the CDR3: TGTGCCAGCAGCCCTTCCGATGGGTCAAGGGAGACCCAGTACTTC.

This chain uses TRBV7-9 with TRBJ2-5, with D possibly being TRBD1 (6 bases). V shed 2 bases and J shed 1 base, with 11 bases lying between them. CDR3 length equals 15 residues. Germline CDR1 is SEHNR and CDR2 is FQNEAQ (reference sequence). In DNA form, the CDR3 reads TGTGCCAGCAGCTTACCCATGGACAGCCAAGAGACCCAGTACTTC. Encoded protein: CASSLPMDSQETQYF.

In this sample, this clonotype turned up a few times. This chain joins TRBV7-2 and TRBJ2-1; D remains ambiguous. Germline CDR1 is SGHTA and CDR2 is FQGNSA. This CDR3 has 16 amino acids. With 0 bases removed from V and 5 bases from J, the gap between germline ends came to 14 bases. CDR3 DNA sequence: TGTGCCAGCAGCTTAGCCCAGCGCCCTTTAGACAATGAGCAGTTCTTC. This encodes CASSLAQRPLDNEQFF. Together with reference TRBV7-2 and TRBJ2-1, the CDR3 gives the full variable domain: GAGVSQSPSNKVTEKGKDVELRCDPISGHTALYWYRQSLGQGLEFLIYFQGNSAPDKSGLPSDRFSAERTGGSVSTLTIQRTQQEDSAVYLCASSLAQRPLDNEQFFGPGTRLTVL.

The genes are TRBV6-1 and TRBJ2-7, with TRBD1 matching 9 bases. In germline, CDR1 is MNHNS, CDR2 SASEGT. The CDR3 is made up of 15 amino acids. V gave up 2 bases and J gave up 2 bases; unmatched junction bases: 4. The chain's CDR3 is CASSETGQGTYEQYF. In DNA form, the CDR3 reads TGTGCCAGCAGTGAAACGGGACAGGGAACCTACGAGCAGTACTTC.

The chain carries TRBV7-9 and TRBJ2-5; 11 nucleotides agree with TRBD1. J gave up 5 bases and V 8 bases, and 7 bases lay outside the gene matches. There are 14 residues in the CDR3. Germline CDR1 and CDR2: SEHNR and FQNEAQ (reference sequence). The CDR3 spells CASVRDRGVETQYF. In DNA, the CDR3 is TGTGCCAGCGTCCGGGACAGGGGGGTTGAGACCCAGTACTTC.

The chain carries TRBV7-2 and TRBJ2-1, with D possibly matching TRBD2 (6 bases). In germline, CDR1 is SGHTA, CDR2 FQGNSA. CDR3 length equals 14 residues. V dropped 2 bases and J dropped 7 bases, with 12 bases sitting between them. The CDR3 loop reads CASSLPAGLNEQFF. As DNA, the CDR3 is TGTGCCAGCAGCTTACCGGCGGGATTGAATGAGCAGTTCTTC.

In its sample, this clonotype was seen a few times. J is TRBJ2-5 and V is TRBV20-1, with 7 positions matching TRBD1. After removal of 6 bases from V and 1 base from J, the junction contained 11 bases not matched to a gene. The CDR3 is made up of 15 amino acids. The germline V gene has CDR1 DFQATT and CDR2 SNEGSKA (reference sequence). CDR3 residues: CSASRDSFTQETQYF. In nucleotides, the CDR3 is TGCAGTGCAAGCCGGGACAGTTTTACCCAAGAGACCCAGTACTTC.

The chain uses TRBV4-1 and TRBJ1-2; D gene ambiguous. The length of the CDR3 is 15 residues. The V gene's germline CDR1 is MGHRA and CDR2 YSYEKL. The V and J ends lost 1 base and 2 bases respectively, with 11 bases between them. The CDR3 nucleotides read TGCGCCAGCAGCCAAGGTGCGGTTATCAACTATGGCTACACCTTC. Residues: CASSQGAVINYGYTF.

This clonotype was seen a handful of times. DNA for the CDR3: TGCAGTGCTAGAGTTACTAGCGGGGCCACGCAGTATTTT. Translated, it gives CSARVTSGATQYF. The V gene is TRBV20-1, the J gene TRBJ2-3, with TRBD2 identical over 10 bases. The V gene's germline CDR1 is DFQATT and CDR2 SNEGSKA (reference sequence). Trimming cost V 1 base and J 9 bases; bases outside gene matches: 4. The CDR3 totals 13 residues.

This chain links TRBV6-2 or TRBV6-3 with TRBJ2-1; TRBD2 matches 10 bases. V dropped 6 bases and J dropped 8; count of bases not matched to a gene: 13. Germline V CDR1 and CDR2: MNHEY, SVGEGT. The CDR3 length is 16 residues. The chain's CDR3 is CASSEPGLARADEQFF. CDR3 sequence (DNA): TGTGCCAGCAGCGAGCCGGGACTAGCGAGAGCGGATGAGCAGTTCTTC.

The chain recombines TRBV29-1 with TRBJ1-2, with D perhaps matching TRBD1 (5 bases). V lost 4 bases and J 5 bases, leaving 11 bases between the germline ends. CDR3 size: 12 residues. Germline-derived CDR1 and CDR2 are SQVTM and ANQGSEA. CDR3 protein: CSVAIGGYGYTF. DNA of the CDR3: TGCAGCGTTGCGATTGGGGGGTATGGCTACACCTTC.

V is TRBV20-1 and J is TRBJ2-7, with D perhaps matching TRBD2 (5 bases). Germline CDR1 reads DFQATT; CDR2 reads SNEGSKA (reference sequence). V lost 8 bases and J 5 bases, leaving 22 bases between the germline ends. This CDR3 is built from 14 residues. CDR3 sequence: CSTAQSVGGNEQYF. In DNA, the CDR3 is TGCAGTACCGCCCAAAGTGTAGGAGGTAACGAGCAGTACTTC.

This chain joins TRBV10-3 and TRBJ1-4; D might be TRBD1 (6 bases). With 0 bases removed from V and 8 bases from J, the gap between germline ends came to 13 bases. Germline V lookup: CDR1 ENHRY, CDR2 SYGVKD. This CDR3 comprises 15 residues. The CDR3 DNA sequence: TGTGCCATCAGTGAGTCGGGGGCAGGGGACGAAAAACTGTTTTTT. Protein product: CAISESGAGDEKLFF.

Remarks on this clonotype: Mismatch with germline at one junction end may stem from a read error. The V call is TRBV29-1, the J call TRBJ2-7; D is possibly TRBD1 (6 bases). CDR3 length equals 14 residues. Germline-derived CDR1 and CDR2 are SQVTM and ANQGSEA. The CDR3 loop is CNVEDPRGSETQYF. Written as DNA, the CDR3 is TGCAACGTTGAAGACCCCAGGGGCTCGGAGACCCAGTATTTC.